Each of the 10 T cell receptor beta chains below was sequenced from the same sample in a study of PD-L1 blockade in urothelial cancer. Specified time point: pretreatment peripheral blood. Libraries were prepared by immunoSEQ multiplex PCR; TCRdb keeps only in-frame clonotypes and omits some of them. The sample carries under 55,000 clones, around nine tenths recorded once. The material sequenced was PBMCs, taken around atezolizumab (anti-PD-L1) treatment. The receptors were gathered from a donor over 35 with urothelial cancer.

The CDR3: CASSVGGQPNTEAFF. In DNA form, the CDR3 reads TGTGCCAGCAGCGTAGGGGGACAGCCGAACACTGAAGCTTTCTTT. The gene calls are TRBV9 and TRBJ1-1, with TRBD1 identical over 7 bases. Germline-derived CDR1 and CDR2 are SGDLS and YYNGEE. With 0 bases clipped from V and 1 base from J, the junction kept 3 bases outside the gene matches. This CDR3 is built from 15 residues. The variable domain in full, completed from reference TRBV9 and TRBJ1-1, reads DSGVTQTPKHLITATGQRVTLRCSPRSGDLSVYWYQQSLDQGLQFLIQYYNGEERAKGNILERFSAQQFPDLHSELNLSSLELGDSALYFCASSVGGQPNTEAFFGQGTRLTVV.

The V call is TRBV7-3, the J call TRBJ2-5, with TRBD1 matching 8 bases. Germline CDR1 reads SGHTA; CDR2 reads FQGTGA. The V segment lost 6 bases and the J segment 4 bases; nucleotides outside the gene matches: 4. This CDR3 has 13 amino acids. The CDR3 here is CASSPGQGETQYF. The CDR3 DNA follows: TGTGCCAGCAGTCCCGGACAGGGAGAGACCCAGTACTTC.

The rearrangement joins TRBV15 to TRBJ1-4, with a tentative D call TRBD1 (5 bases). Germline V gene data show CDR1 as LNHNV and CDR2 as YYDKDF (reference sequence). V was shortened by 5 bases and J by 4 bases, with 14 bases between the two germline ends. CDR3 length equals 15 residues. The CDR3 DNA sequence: TGTGCCACCAGCTGGGGGGACGGGAATAATGAAAAACTGTTTTTT. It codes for CATSWGDGNNEKLFF.

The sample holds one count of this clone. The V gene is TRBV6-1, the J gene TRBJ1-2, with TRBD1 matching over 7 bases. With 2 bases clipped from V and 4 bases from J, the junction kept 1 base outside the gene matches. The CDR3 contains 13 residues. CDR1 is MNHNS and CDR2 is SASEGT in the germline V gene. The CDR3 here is CASSERGPYGYTF. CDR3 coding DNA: TGTGCCAGCAGTGAAAGGGGGCCCTATGGCTACACCTTC.

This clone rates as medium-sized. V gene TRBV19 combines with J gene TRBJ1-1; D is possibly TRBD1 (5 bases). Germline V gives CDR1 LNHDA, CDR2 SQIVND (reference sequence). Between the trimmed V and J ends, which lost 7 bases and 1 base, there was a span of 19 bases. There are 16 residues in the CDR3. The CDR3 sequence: CASNGGFSATNTEAFF. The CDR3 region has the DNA TGTGCCAGTAATGGGGGGTTTTCGGCTACGAACACTGAAGCTTTCTTT.

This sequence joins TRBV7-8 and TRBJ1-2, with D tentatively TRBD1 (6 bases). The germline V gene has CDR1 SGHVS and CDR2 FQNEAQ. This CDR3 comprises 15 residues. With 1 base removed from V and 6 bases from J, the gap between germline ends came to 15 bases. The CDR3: CASSLGGGGLNGYTF. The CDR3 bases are TGTGCCAGCAGCTTAGGAGGTGGGGGCCTGAATGGCTACACCTTC.

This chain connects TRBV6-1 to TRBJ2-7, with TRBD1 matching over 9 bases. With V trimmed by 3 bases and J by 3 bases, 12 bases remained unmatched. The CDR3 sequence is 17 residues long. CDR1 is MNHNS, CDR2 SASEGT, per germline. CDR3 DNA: TGTGCCAGCAGTGAGCGCTGGGGGACAGGGACCCTCTACGAGCAGTACTTC. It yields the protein CASSERWGTGTLYEQYF.

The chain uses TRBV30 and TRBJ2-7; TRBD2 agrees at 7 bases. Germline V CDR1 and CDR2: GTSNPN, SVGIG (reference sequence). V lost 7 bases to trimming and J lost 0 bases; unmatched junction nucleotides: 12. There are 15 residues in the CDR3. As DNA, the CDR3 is TGTGCCTTCCTCGGGGGGACGTACTACTCCTACGAGCAGTACTTC. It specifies CAFLGGTYYSYEQYF.

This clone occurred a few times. DNA for the CDR3: TGTGCCAGCAGCCGCGGGACTAGCGGGAGCTCCAGGAATGAGCAGTTCTTC. It codes for CASSRGTSGSSRNEQFF. This chain connects TRBV4-2 to TRBJ2-1; 14 bases line up with TRBD2. CDR3 size: 17 residues. From germline, CDR1 is LGHNA and CDR2 YNFKEQ. After removal of 4 bases from V and 7 bases from J, the junction contained 9 bases not matched to a gene.

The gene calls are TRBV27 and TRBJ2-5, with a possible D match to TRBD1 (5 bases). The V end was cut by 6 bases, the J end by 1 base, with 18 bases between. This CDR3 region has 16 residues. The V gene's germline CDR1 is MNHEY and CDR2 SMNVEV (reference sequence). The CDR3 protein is CASSKDGWGTQETQYF. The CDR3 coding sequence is TGTGCCAGCAGCAAGGACGGGTGGGGCACCCAAGAGACCCAGTACTTC.